The source of this T cell receptor (beta chain) is a study of regulatory T cells in long-lasting Graves disease. The time point denotes: newly diagnosed GD, antithyroid drugs for less than 3 months. Researchers made the TCR library from RNA that was extracted from PBMCs. Relying on iRepertoire HTBI primers and Arm-PCR of CDR3 regions, the team built TCR beta libraries. TCRdb fed the multiplex PCR reads into MiXCR, producing one record per CDR3 protein. The sample lists about 540,000 distinct CDR3 sequences; approximately 12% were seen once. This clonotype was detected ten times or more. The sample was also linked to a second study, of T cells in Graves' hyperthyroidism and ophthalmopathy. That investigation notes: Together with thyroid ultrasound, orbital computed tomography, serum thyroxine and TRAb, clinical symptoms were used for diagnoses.

The sequence was obtained from a man aged 30 to 45 with Graves disease. The sample in question was peripheral blood mononuclear cells (PBMCs), obtained at new diagnosis, from a patient treated with antithyroid drugs.

CDR3 region: CASSASSGANVLTF. CDR3 DNA: TGCGCCAGCAGCGCGAGCTCTGGGGCCAACGTCCTGACTTTC. The gene calls are TRBV5-1 and TRBJ2-6; no reliable D call. Germline CDR1 is SGHRS and CDR2 is YFSETQ. The CDR3 has 14 residues. The germline V and J ends were trimmed by 4 bases and 0 bases, with 5 bases remaining between them.